This T cell receptor (beta chain) was observed in a study of T cell changes during pregnancy in multiple sclerosis. Germline V gene sequence: CDR1 SGHVS, CDR2 FQNEAQ. This CDR3 spans 15 amino acids. The junction had 5 bases not matched to a gene; V was cut back by 5 bases and J by 4 bases. Generated by immunoSEQ multiplex PCR, the TCRdb table keeps only in-frame clones and is missing some. The sample contains some 49,000 clones, 90% of which appear only once. The clonotype originates from a female donor in good health, enrolled as a control in a pregnancy study. V gene TRBV7-8 combines with J gene TRBJ2-2, with 9 bases identical to TRBD2. Sequencing used peripheral blood, obtained after pregnancy. Here the CDR3 reads CASSKTSGVTGELFF. The CDR3 DNA follows: TGTGCCAGCAGCAAGACTAGCGGAGTCACCGGGGAGCTGTTTTTT. The entire variable domain, with the rest obtained from reference TRBV7-8 and TRBJ2-2, is as follows: GAGVSQSPRYKVAKRGQDVALRCDPISGHVSLFWYQQALGQGPEFLTYFQNEAQLDKSGLPSDRFFAERPEGSVSTLKIQRTQQEDSAVYLCASSKTSGVTGELFFGEGSRLTVL.